This T cell receptor (beta chain) comes out of a study of cytotoxic CD8 clonotypes in ibrutinib-treated CLL. The repertoire was sequenced with immunoSEQ multiplex PCR; TCRdb's copy has only in-frame clones and lacks some. The table shows tens of thousands of clones, with 86% occurring only once. Study outcomes and limitations: Sampling times differed between sustained-remission and progressing patients.

Germline V gene lookup returns CDR1 MNHNS and CDR2 SASEGT. The V gene lost 10 bases and the J gene lost 2 bases, with 12 bases spanning the gap. The CDR3 spans 14 residues. Notes on this clone: Its antigen remains unknown.

The starting material was PBMCs, obtained before ibrutinib treatment. This receptor was obtained from a human donor with chronic lymphocytic leukemia. This chain joins TRBV6-1 and TRBJ2-6; D is ambiguous. CDR3 sequence: CAISQDPGANVLTF. CDR3 bases: TGTGCCATTTCCCAGGATCCTGGGGCCAACGTCCTGACTTTC.